These 3 T cell receptor beta chains were all obtained from the same sample, sequenced in a study of blood T cell repertoires in COVID-19. Profiling relied on immunoSEQ multiplex PCR, and the TCRdb table lists in-frame clones only, not all of them. Of some 300,000 clones listed, about 90% are singletons. Input material: PBMCs or T cells enriched from blood (not recorded which). The receptor source for this set is a woman in her 30s who had recovered from COVID-19.

The V gene is TRBV28, the J gene TRBJ1-4, with 9 nucleotides matching TRBD1. J lost 4 bases, V lost 2 bases, and 5 bases had no gene match. CDR1 is MDHEN and CDR2 is SYDVKM in the germline V gene. The CDR3 is made up of 16 amino acids. CDR3: CASSLAYRGLNEKLFF. CDR3 sequence (DNA): TGTGCCAGCAGTTTAGCATACAGGGGGCTTAATGAAAAACTGTTTTTT.

The chain couples TRBV7-8 to TRBJ1-1; 8 positions agree with TRBD1. The CDR3 covers 13 residues. Germline CDR1 reads SGHVS; CDR2 reads FQNEAQ. The V gene end was trimmed by 4 bases and the J gene end by 5 bases; junction bases not matched to a gene: 3. CDR3 protein: CASSSQGGTEAFF. The CDR3 DNA sequence: TGTGCCAGCAGCTCACAGGGGGGGACTGAAGCTTTCTTT.

The chain recombines TRBV5-1 with TRBJ1-5; D is unclear. The germline V and J ends were trimmed by 0 bases and 5 bases, with 9 bases remaining between them. Germline V gene lookup returns CDR1 SGHRS and CDR2 YFSETQ. CDR3 length equals 14 residues. The CDR3 region is CASSLGLGDQPQHF. CDR3 nucleotides: TGCGCCAGCAGCTTGGGCCTAGGCGATCAGCCCCAGCATTTT. The variable domain in full, with the rest retrieved from reference TRBV5-1 and TRBJ1-5, is KAGVTQTPRYLIKTRGQQVTLSCSPISGHRSVSWYQQTPGQGLQFLFEYFSETQRNKGNFPGRFSGRQFSNSRSEMNVSTLELGDSALYLCASSLGLGDQPQHFGDGTRLSIL.